These T cell receptor beta chains were read from a single sample in a study of T-cell reconstitution after alpha-beta-depleted transplantation in children. Each CDR3 protein is one row after TCRdb ran MiXCR on the PCR reads. This table has about a million distinct CDR3 sequences, about 29% appearing once. Source: PBMCs, mostly from graft donor cells, taken 360 days after TCRalphabeta/CD19-depleted stem cell transplant. These receptors were taken from a boy under three years old who had a stem cell transplant for SCID, so the T cells may come from the graft donor. Each CDR3 is given with its conserved first and last residue. D genes are given only for firm matches. Clone size is stated in some rows and not others, as once, few, many or a class when expanded.

TRBD2,TRBJ2-5,-,TRBV2,TGTGCCAGCAGTGATTTGGGACTAGCGGGCGGTGAAGAGACCCAGTACTTC,CASSDLGLAGGEETQYF
-,TRBJ2-3,few,TRBV29-1,TGCAGCGTTGAAAAAGTAGATACGCAGTATTTT,CSVEKVDTQYF
-,TRBJ1-1,few,TRBV7-3,TGTGCCAGCAGCTTATATCCCGCGCCGAACACTGAAGCTTTCTTT,CASSLYPAPNTEAFF
-,TRBJ2-1,few,TRBV5-1,TGCGCCATCCCCGGTGGCCCCTCCGGGGATTCCTACAATGAGCAGTTCTTC,CAIPGGPSGDSYNEQFF
-,TRBJ1-2,few,TRBV12-3/TRBV12-4,TGTGCCAGCAGTGTCTCCAGGGACTATGGCTACACCTTC,CASSVSRDYGYTF
TRBD1,TRBJ2-5,-,TRBV7-7,TGTGCCAGCAGCTTAGCTGGGCAGGGGGCGGTGGAGACCCAGTACTTC,CASSLAGQGAVETQYF
-,TRBJ2-7,-,TRBV11-2,TGTGCCAGCAGCTTAGATCGGTTGTCCCGCGAGCAGTACTTC,CASSLDRLSREQYF
-,TRBJ1-1,few,TRBV29-1,TGCAGCGTTGGGATCAGAGGCCGCAGGGAGTACACTGAAGCTTTCTTT,CSVGIRGRREYTEAFF
TRBD1,TRBJ2-4,-,TRBV5-1,TGCGCCAGCAGCCAAACGGACAGGATCGAAAACATTCAGTACTTC,CASSQTDRIENIQYF
-,TRBJ2-1,many,TRBV4-1,TGCGCCAGCAGACCCGGGACGGCCTACAATGAGCAGTTCTTC,CASRPGTAYNEQFF
-,TRBJ1-1,-,TRBV3-1,TGTGCCAGCAGCCAGGGGGCATCGGTCACTGAAGCTTTCTTT,CASSQGASVTEAFF
-,TRBJ2-1,few,TRBV20-1,TGCAGTGCTCCCCCCCGGGACAATTACAATGAGCAGTTCTTC,CSAPPRDNYNEQFF
TRBD2,TRBJ2-1,few,TRBV27,TGTGCCAGCAGTCCCCTGGGTCAGCGGGGGGGCAGTGAGCAGTTCTTC,CASSPLGQRGGSEQFF
TRBD2,TRBJ2-1,few,TRBV24-1,TGTGCCACCAGTGATACCGGGACTAGCGGGGGCAATGAGCAGTTCTTC,CATSDTGTSGGNEQFF
TRBD2,TRBJ2-1,-,TRBV12-3/TRBV12-4,TGTGCCAGCAGTTTACCGGGACTAGCGGGGTTTGATGAGCAGTTCTTC,CASSLPGLAGFDEQFF
-,TRBJ1-2,few,TRBV6-5,TGTGCCAGCAGTTATGATCGCCGGAACTATGGCTACACCTTC,CASSYDRRNYGYTF
-,TRBJ2-1,-,TRBV4-1,TGCGCCAGCAGCCAACCCTACAACAATGAGCAGTTCTTC,CASSQPYNNEQFF
TRBD1,TRBJ2-2,-,TRBV29-1,TGCAGCGTTCTGGCAGGGGGCACCGGGGAGCTGTTTTTT,CSVLAGGTGELFF
TRBD1,TRBJ2-7,-,TRBV20-1,TGCAGTGCCCCTAGGACAGGAGCCTACGAGCAGTACTTC,CSAPRTGAYEQYF
TRBD1,TRBJ1-1,-,TRBV11-2,TGTGCCAGCAGCTCCCGGACAGGGGCGGGGAACACTGAAGCTTTCTTT,CASSSRTGAGNTEAFF
-,TRBJ1-1,-,TRBV25-1,TGTGCCAGCAGTGACAGATTCGCCACTGAAGCTTTCTTT,CASSDRFATEAFF
TRBD1,TRBJ1-1,-,TRBV9,TGTGCCAGCAGCGTAGCTGGGACAGGGAATATGAACACTGAAGCTTTCTTT,CASSVAGTGNMNTEAFF
TRBD1,TRBJ2-5,-,TRBV5-1,TGCGCCAGCAGTTACAGGGGCCGAAGAGAAGAGACCCAGTACTTC,CASSYRGRREETQYF
-,TRBJ2-7,few,TRBV2,TGTGCCAGCAGTGGCTCAGGAGGGGAGCAGTACTTC,CASSGSGGEQYF
TRBD1,TRBJ2-2,few,TRBV28,TGTGCCAGCAGCTCCGGGACAGGGGGCCTAGTGGCCGGGGAGCTGTTTTTT,CASSSGTGGLVAGELFF
-,TRBJ2-7,few,TRBV18,TGTGCCAGCTCACCACTGGCACATAATTACGAGCAGTACTTC,CASSPLAHNYEQYF
-,TRBJ1-4,-,TRBV5-1,TGCGCCAGCAGAGGATTTACTTCAACTAATGAAAAACTGTTTTTT,CASRGFTSTNEKLFF
-,TRBJ2-7,few,TRBV24-1,TGTGCCACCAGTGTTGGACGGGGCCCCCGCGACGAGCAGTACTTC,CATSVGRGPRDEQYF
-,TRBJ1-5,-,TRBV9,TGTGCCAGCAGCGCTGACACCGATCAGCCCCAGCATTTT,CASSADTDQPQHF
-,TRBJ2-2,-,TRBV12-3/TRBV12-4,TGTGCCAGCAGTTTAGCGCGCCGACACCCGAAGGAGGGCACCGGGGAGCTGTTTTTT,CASSLARRHPKEGTGELFF
-,TRBJ2-3,-,TRBV4-2,TGTGCCAGCAGCTCCGGCCTCTACCCCACAGATACGCAGTATTTT,CASSSGLYPTDTQYF
-,TRBJ1-1,few,TRBV20-1,TGCAGTGGGGTAAGGGACTCCAGAATAAACACTGAAGCTTTCTTT,CSGVRDSRINTEAFF
-,TRBJ2-7,-,TRBV28,TGTGCCAGCAGTGTCCGGATGGGGTTGGAGCAGTACTTC,CASSVRMGLEQYF
TRBD1,TRBJ1-1,-,TRBV20-1,TGCAGTGCTAGCAGGGGGCTAAGGAGTATGAACACTGAAGCTTTCTTT,CSASRGLRSMNTEAFF
TRBD1,TRBJ2-7,-,TRBV20-1,TGCAGTGCCGGGGACAGTCGGGTGAACTACGAGCAGTACTTC,CSAGDSRVNYEQYF
TRBD1,TRBJ2-1,few,TRBV28,TGTGCCAGCAGTTTATACTCAAGGACAGGTTACAATGAGCAGTTCTTC,CASSLYSRTGYNEQFF
-,TRBJ2-2,-,TRBV7-6,TGTGCCAGCAGCTTAGCGAGGCCGAACACCGGGGAGCTGTTTTTT,CASSLARPNTGELFF
TRBD1,TRBJ2-5,-,TRBV5-5,TGTGCCAGCAGCCCCCGTCGGCAGGGGGCCGGCCAAGAGACCCAGTACTTC,CASSPRRQGAGQETQYF
-,TRBJ1-1,-,TRBV5-1,TGCGCCAGCAGCTTGGCCAAGTCGGTCCCAGTCGGAAGAGCTTTCTTT,CASSLAKSVPVGRAFF
-,TRBJ2-2,many,TRBV7-2,TGTGCCAGCAGCTTAGATCCGGATATGAACACCGGGGAGCTGTTTTTT,CASSLDPDMNTGELFF
-,TRBJ2-3,-,TRBV5-5,TGTGCCAGCAGCTTGGTGATTTTCACAGATACGCAGTATTTT,CASSLVIFTDTQYF
-,TRBJ1-1,-,TRBV7-2,TGTGCCAGCAGCGAGAGACAGGCTTATCAGAACACTGAAGCTTTCTTT,CASSERQAYQNTEAFF
-,TRBJ2-5,-,TRBV4-1,TGCGCCAGCAGCCTTCACCCTACTCTAGGGGGAAAGACCCAGTACTTC,CASSLHPTLGGKTQYF
TRBD1,TRBJ2-7,-,TRBV3-1,TGTGCCAGCAGCCAAGGGAGCGGACAGGGTACCTACGAGCAGTACTTC,CASSQGSGQGTYEQYF
-,TRBJ2-1,few,TRBV28,TGTGCCAGCAGTTTATCGCTGGGGCGTACCTACAATGAGCAGTTCTTC,CASSLSLGRTYNEQFF